The sequence of this TCR beta chain was determined in a study of CD8 T cells in ankylosing spondylitis. General study findings and limits: Relatively scarce in peripheral blood, disease-linked clones were CD8+. Earlier authors reported some of these motif variants in reactive arthritis synovial fluid and blood. Typical of ankylosing spondylitis blood, it appeared, was a TCR beta motif of eight highly homologous variants.

TCRdb passed the 5' RACE reads through MiXCR, listing each CDR3 protein once. The table shows over 600,000 distinct CDR3 sequences, with around 20% occurring only once. This clonotype showed up many times. Antigen: not known. Sequencing input: blood, either unsorted or a sorted T cell fraction (not recorded which). This sequence was found in a male donor with ankylosing spondylitis.

The CDR3: CASSDPGTGGTDTQYF. Here the CDR3 DNA reads TGTGCCAGCAGCGATCCCGGGACAGGGGGCACAGATACGCAGTATTTT. V and J are TRBV6-1 and TRBJ2-3; 10 bases are a match to TRBD1. The CDR3 consists of 16 residues. Germline V CDR1 and CDR2: MNHNS, SASEGT. V was clipped by 6 bases and J by 1 base; unmatched bases: 7.